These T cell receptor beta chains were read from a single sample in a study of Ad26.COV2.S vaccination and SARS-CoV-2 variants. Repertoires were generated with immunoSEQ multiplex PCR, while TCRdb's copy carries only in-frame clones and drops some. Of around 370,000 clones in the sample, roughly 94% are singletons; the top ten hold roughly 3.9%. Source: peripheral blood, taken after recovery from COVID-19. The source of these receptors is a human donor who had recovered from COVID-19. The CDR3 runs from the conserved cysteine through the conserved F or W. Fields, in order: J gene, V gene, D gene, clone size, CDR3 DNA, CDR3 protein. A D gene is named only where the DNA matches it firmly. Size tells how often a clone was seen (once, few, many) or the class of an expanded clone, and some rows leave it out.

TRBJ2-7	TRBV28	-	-	TGTGCCAGCAGTTCCGGGGGGACAGAGGGATACGAGCAGTACTTC	CASSSGGTEGYEQYF
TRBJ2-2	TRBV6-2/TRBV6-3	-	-	TGTGCCAGCAGTTACGTCCAGACAAGGCTGTTTTTT	CASSYVQTRLFF
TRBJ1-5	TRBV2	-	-	TGTGCCAGCGGGTACAATCAGCCCCAGCATTTT	CASGYNQPQHF
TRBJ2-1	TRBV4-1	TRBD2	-	TGCGCCAGCAGCCAAGTAGGACCGGGGGGAAACAATGAGCAGTTCTTC	CASSQVGPGGNNEQFF
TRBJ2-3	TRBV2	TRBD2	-	TGTGCCAGCAGTGGGACTAGCGCAGATACGCAGTATTTT	CASSGTSADTQYF
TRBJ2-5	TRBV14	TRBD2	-	TGTGCCAGCAGCCGAACCCCCGGCGGACTAGCGTTTGAGACCCAGTACTTC	CASSRTPGGLAFETQYF
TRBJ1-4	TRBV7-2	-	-	TGTGCCAGCAGCCCGGGACCGAATCCGCTGAATGAAAAACTGTTTTTT	CASSPGPNPLNEKLFF
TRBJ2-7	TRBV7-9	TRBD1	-	TGTGCCAGCAGCTCCGGACAGGAAAAATTCTACGAGCAGTACTTC	CASSSGQEKFYEQYF
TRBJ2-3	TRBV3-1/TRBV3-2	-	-	TGTGCCAGCAGCCATCCCTGGGGGGTGGATACGCAGTATTTT	CASSHPWGVDTQYF
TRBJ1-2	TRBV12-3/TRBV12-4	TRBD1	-	TGTGCCAGCACGGGGACAGGGGATGGCTACACCTTC	CASTGTGDGYTF
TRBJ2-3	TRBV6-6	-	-	TGTGCCAGCAGGCTTGCAGGAATGACAGATACGCAGTATTTT	CASRLAGMTDTQYF
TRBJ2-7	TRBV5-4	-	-	TGTGCCAGCAGCTTGGGGGCCCCGGGACCGCGGGCCGAGCAGTACTTC	CASSLGAPGPRAEQYF
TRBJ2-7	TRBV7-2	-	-	TGTGCCAGCAGCTTTAGCCAGAGGCAATCCTACGAGCAGTACTTC	CASSFSQRQSYEQYF
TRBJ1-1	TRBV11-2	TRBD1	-	TGTGCCAGCAGCTTAGGAGCGTTTACAGGGGTTCCTTTCTTT	CASSLGAFTGVPFF
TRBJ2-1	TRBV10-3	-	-	TGTGCCATCAGTGAGTCTATGAATGAGCAGTTCTTC	CAISESMNEQFF
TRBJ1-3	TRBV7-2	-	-	TGTGCCAGCAGCTTAGTACAGATTGGAAACACCATATATTTT	CASSLVQIGNTIYF
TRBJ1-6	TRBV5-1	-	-	TGCGCCAGCACTCCCTCGGGAGATTCACCCCTCCACTTT	CASTPSGDSPLHF
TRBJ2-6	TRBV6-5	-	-	TGTGCCAGCAGTTACAATGGGGGGTCTGGGGCCAACGTCCTGACTTTC	CASSYNGGSGANVLTF
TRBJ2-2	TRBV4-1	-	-	TGCGCCAGCAGCCGTAACAGGGCCACCGGGGAGCTGTTTTTT	CASSRNRATGELFF
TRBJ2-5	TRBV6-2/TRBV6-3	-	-	TGTGCCAGCAGTTACTCGAGCCCGCGCTGGGAGACCCAGTACTTC	CASSYSSPRWETQYF
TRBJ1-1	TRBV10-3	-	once	TGTGCCATCAGTGATCCGGGGCTTTACACTGAAGCTTTCTTT	CAISDPGLYTEAFF
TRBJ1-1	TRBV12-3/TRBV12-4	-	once	TGTGCCAGCAGTTTGAAAGGGGACACTGAAGCTTTCTTT	CASSLKGDTEAFF
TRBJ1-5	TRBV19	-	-	TGTGCCAGTAGTATAGCCCTTTTGAGGGATCAGCCCCAGCATTTT	CASSIALLRDQPQHF
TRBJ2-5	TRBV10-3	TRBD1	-	TGTGCCATCAGTGAAGGACAGGGGCAAGAGACCCAGTACTTC	CAISEGQGQETQYF
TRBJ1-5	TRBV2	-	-	TGTGCCAGCAGTGGTAGGGGTGCCATTCAGCCCCAGCATTTT	CASSGRGAIQPQHF
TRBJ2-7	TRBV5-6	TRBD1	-	TGTGCCAGCAGACGAAGGACAGGGACCTTGCCGTACGAGCAGTACTTC	CASRRRTGTLPYEQYF
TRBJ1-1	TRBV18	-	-	TGTGCCAGCTCACGAAATCCTACGACACCAAATGAAGCTTTCTTT	CASSRNPTTPNEAFF
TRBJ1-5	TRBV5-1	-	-	TGCGCCAGCAGCTTGAGAGGAGGGTCCCAGCCCCAGCATTTT	CASSLRGGSQPQHF